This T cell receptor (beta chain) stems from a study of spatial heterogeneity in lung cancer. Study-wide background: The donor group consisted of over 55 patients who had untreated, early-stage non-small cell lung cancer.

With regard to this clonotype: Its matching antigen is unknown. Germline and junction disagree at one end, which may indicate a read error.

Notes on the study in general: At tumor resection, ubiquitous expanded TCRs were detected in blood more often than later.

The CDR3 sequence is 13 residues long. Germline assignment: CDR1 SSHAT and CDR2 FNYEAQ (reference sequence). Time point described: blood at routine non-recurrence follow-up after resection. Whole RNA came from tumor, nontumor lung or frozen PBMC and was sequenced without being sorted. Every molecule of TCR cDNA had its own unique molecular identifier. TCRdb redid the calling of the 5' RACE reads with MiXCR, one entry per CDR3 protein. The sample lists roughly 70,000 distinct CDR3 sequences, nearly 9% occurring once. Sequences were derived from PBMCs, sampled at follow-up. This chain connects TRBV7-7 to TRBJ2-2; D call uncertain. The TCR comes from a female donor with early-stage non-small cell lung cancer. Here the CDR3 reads CASRPVSGGELFF. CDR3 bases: TGTGCTAGCAGACCTGTTTCGGGCGGGGAGCTGTTTTTT.